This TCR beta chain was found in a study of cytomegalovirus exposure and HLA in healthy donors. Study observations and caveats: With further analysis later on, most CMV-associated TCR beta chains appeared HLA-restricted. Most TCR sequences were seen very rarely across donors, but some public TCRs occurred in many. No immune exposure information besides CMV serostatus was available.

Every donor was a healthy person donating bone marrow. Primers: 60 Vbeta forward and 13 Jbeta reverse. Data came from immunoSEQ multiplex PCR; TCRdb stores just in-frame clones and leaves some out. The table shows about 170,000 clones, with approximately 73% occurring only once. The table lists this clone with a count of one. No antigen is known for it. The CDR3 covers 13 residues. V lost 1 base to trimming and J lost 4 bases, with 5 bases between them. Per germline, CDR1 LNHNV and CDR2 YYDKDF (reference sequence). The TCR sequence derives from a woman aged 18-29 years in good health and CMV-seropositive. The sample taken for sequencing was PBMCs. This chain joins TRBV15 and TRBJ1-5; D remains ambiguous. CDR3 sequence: CATSRVQNQPQHF. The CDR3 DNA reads TGTGCCACCAGCAGAGTGCAGAATCAGCCCCAGCATTTT.